Each of the 29 T cell receptor beta chains below was sequenced from the same sample in a study of shared clonotypes between healthy human individuals. TCRdb's copy holds only in-frame clones and misses some; the assay was immunoSEQ multiplex PCR. The table lists 2,100,000 or so clones, around 95% of them singletons. The sample comprised naive CD4+ T cells sorted from blood. The subset denotes: CD45RA+ positively selected. The receptors shown here come from a young man in good health.

The chain employs TRBV29-1 and TRBJ1-1; 8 bases map to TRBD1. V gave up 6 bases and J gave up 6 bases; unmatched junction bases: 12. CDR1 is SQVTM and CDR2 is ANQGSEA in the germline V gene. There are 14 residues in the CDR3. CDR3 amino acids: CSVLRPPGQAEAFF. CDR3 sequence (DNA): TGCAGCGTCCTCAGGCCCCCGGGACAGGCTGAAGCTTTCTTT. The full variable domain, completed using reference TRBV29-1 and TRBJ1-1, is SAVISQKPSRDICQRGTSLTIQCQVDSQVTMMFWYRQQPGQSLTLIATANQGSEATYESGFVIDKFPISRPNLTFSTLTVSNMSPEDSSIYLCSVLRPPGQAEAFFGQGTRLTVV.

V usage is TRBV29-1 and J usage is TRBJ2-7; no definite D call. This CDR3 spans 9 amino acids. Germline loops: CDR1 SQVTM, CDR2 ANQGSEA. The V and J ends lost 8 bases and 3 bases respectively, with 5 bases between them. CDR3 loop: CSFCYEQYF. The CDR3 region has the DNA TGCAGCTTTTGCTACGAGCAGTACTTC.

The chain combines TRBV29-1 with TRBJ1-1, with D perhaps TRBD1 (5 bases). Between the trimmed V and J ends, which lost 0 bases and 8 bases, there was a span of 10 bases. The CDR3 contains 12 residues. Germline V CDR1 and CDR2: SQVTM, ANQGSEA. The CDR3 protein is CSVEDQGREAFF. The CDR3 DNA follows: TGCAGCGTTGAAGATCAGGGCAGGGAAGCTTTCTTT.

The chain has TRBV9 and TRBJ1-4; possible D gene TRBD1, 5 bases. Germline V gene data show CDR1 as SGDLS and CDR2 as YYNGEE. Trimming shortened V by 8 bases and J by 1 base, and 15 bases separated the two germline ends. The length of the CDR3 is 15 residues. In DNA form, the CDR3 reads TGTGCCAGTAGGGGCCGTCAGGAAACTAATGAAAAACTGTTTTTT. It yields the protein CASRGRQETNEKLFF.

This clone was detected a few times. This rearrangement joins TRBV11-2 to TRBJ2-7; no definite D call. In germline, CDR1 is SGHAT, CDR2 FQNNGV. Trimming left V 4 bases short and J 2 bases short, with 6 bases between. The length of the CDR3 is 12 residues. The CDR3 spells CASSYGTYEQYF. In DNA, the CDR3 is TGTGCCAGCAGCTATGGGACCTACGAGCAGTACTTC.

Here the CDR3 reads CASSAQGALSSYEQYF. CDR3 in DNA: TGTGCCAGCTCAGCCCAGGGGGCCTTAAGCTCCTACGAGCAGTACTTC. The rearrangement joins TRBV18 to TRBJ2-7; 8 bases align to TRBD1. The CDR3 extends over 16 amino acids. V lost 5 bases and J lost 0; bases outside the gene matches: 9. Germline V gene sequence: CDR1 KGHSH, CDR2 LQKENI.

Regarding this clone: Within the sample, other DNA sequences also encode this same CDR3. The V call is TRBV9, the J call TRBJ2-7; perhaps TRBD2 as D (6 bases). The germline V gene encodes CDR1 SGDLS and CDR2 YYNGEE. The CDR3 contains 14 residues. The V gene lost 4 bases and the J gene lost 1 base, with 12 bases spanning the gap. For the CDR3, the DNA is TGTGCCAGCAGCCCCCGGACTAATTCCTACGAGCAGTACTTC. Its protein product is CASSPRTNSYEQYF.

The rearrangement uses TRBV10-2 and TRBJ1-2, with D possibly matching TRBD1 (5 bases). The CDR3 runs 11 residues. Trimming shortened V by 4 bases and J by 14 bases, and 14 bases separated the two germline ends. Germline CDR1 and CDR2: WSHSY and SAAADI. CDR3 region: CASSAGTSRTF. The CDR3 nucleotides are TGCGCCAGCAGTGCTGGGACCTCGAGGACCTTC.

The chain combines TRBV10-3 with TRBJ2-2, with a weak D call TRBD2 (5 bases). This CDR3 is built from 14 residues. Trimming left V 0 bases short and J 8 bases short, with 10 bases between. The germline CDR1 and CDR2 sequences are ENHRY and SYGVKD. CDR3 nucleotides: TGTGCCATCAGTGAGTCACGGGGAGTTGGGGAGCTGTTTTTT. This sequence encodes CAISESRGVGELFF.

The V and J genes are TRBV10-1 and TRBJ1-1; D ambiguous. V lost 0 bases and J 10 bases, leaving 15 bases between the germline ends. The CDR3 runs 14 residues. Germline lookup yields CDR1 WNHNN and CDR2 SYGVQD (reference sequence). In DNA form, the CDR3 reads TGCGCCAGCAGTGAGTCAGCGCAACGTGGGAGAGCTTTCTTT. It codes for CASSESAQRGRAFF.

This chain connects TRBV7-2 to TRBJ2-1; D gene ambiguous. Deletions cut 5 bases from V and 0 bases from J, with 8 bases between. This CDR3 is built from 14 residues. CDR1 and CDR2 (germline): SGHTA, FQGNSA. CDR3 sequence reads: CASSMLGSYNEQFF. In DNA form, the CDR3 reads TGTGCCAGCAGCATGCTCGGCTCCTACAATGAGCAGTTCTTC.

The chain has TRBV6-5 and TRBJ2-1; no reliable D call. Germline lookup yields CDR1 MNHEY and CDR2 SVGAGI. CDR3 length: 12 amino acids. V gave up 6 bases and J gave up 10 bases, with 13 bases separating them. In DNA form, the CDR3 reads TGTGCCAGCAGCCCCTCCGCGAGCGAGCAGTTCTTC. Translated, it gives CASSPSASEQFF.

V and J are TRBV10-2 and TRBJ1-5, with a possible D match to TRBD1 (6 bases). V was clipped by 3 bases and J by 5 bases, with 11 bases between them. The CDR3 spans 14 residues. Per the germline V gene, CDR1 is WSHSY and CDR2 is SAAADI. The CDR3 DNA sequence: TGCGCCAGCAGTGAACAGGGCCCCCATCAGCCCCAGCATTTT. This gives the protein CASSEQGPHQPQHF.

The V and J genes are TRBV28 and TRBJ2-2; D ambiguous. Germline V gives CDR1 MDHEN, CDR2 SYDVKM. Trimming removed 6 bases at V and 8 bases at J, with 13 bases between. CDR3 length: 13 residues. The CDR3 DNA follows: TGTGCCAGCAGCCTCCTGAGTGGGGGGGAGCTGTTTTTT. This sequence encodes CASSLLSGGELFF.

The genes are TRBV18 and TRBJ1-6, with D perhaps TRBD1 (5 bases). The CDR3 length is 16 residues. V lost 2 bases and J lost 8, with 16 bases in between. The germline CDR1 and CDR2 sequences are KGHSH and LQKENI. CDR3 sequence (DNA): TGTGCCAGCTCACCATACATTCCGGGGGGAGATTCACCCCTCCACTTT. Its translation: CASSPYIPGGDSPLHF.

V usage is TRBV6-6 and J usage is TRBJ1-5; no clear D gene. There are 16 residues in the CDR3. Germline V gene lookup returns CDR1 MNHNY and CDR2 SVGAGI (reference sequence). Trimming cost V 6 bases and J 0 bases, with 15 bases left between them. CDR3 coding DNA: TGTGCCAGCAGCCTATCTGACGGAAATAGCAATCAGCCCCAGCATTTT. It codes for CASSLSDGNSNQPQHF.

For the CDR3, the DNA is TGTGCCAGCAGCTTACTGACTAGCTCCTACGAGCAGTACTTC. Protein product: CASSLLTSSYEQYF. The chain has TRBV7-9 and TRBJ2-7; D is perhaps TRBD2 (6 bases). Germline V lookup: CDR1 SEHNR, CDR2 FQNEAQ (reference sequence). CDR3 size: 14 residues. Trimming removed 2 bases from V and 0 bases from J, with 8 bases in between.

For this clone: Other DNA sequences in the same sample also yield this CDR3. The rearrangement links TRBV5-1 to TRBJ2-1; D may correspond to TRBD1 or TRBD2 (5 bases each). Germline assignment: CDR1 SGHRS and CDR2 YFSETQ. The V end was cut by 0 bases, the J end by 0 bases, with 10 bases between. The CDR3 has 16 amino acids. The CDR3 coding sequence is TGCGCCAGCAGCTTGGCCGCAGGGAGCTCCTACAATGAGCAGTTCTTC. Translation gives CASSLAAGSSYNEQFF.

This rearrangement joins TRBV11-2 to TRBJ2-2, with D perhaps being TRBD1 or TRBD2 (6 bases each). V lost 2 bases and J 7 bases, leaving 11 bases between the germline ends. The CDR3 covers 14 residues. CDR1 is SGHAT and CDR2 is FQNNGV in the germline V gene. The CDR3: CASSLRGAGGELFF. The CDR3 bases are TGTGCCAGCAGCTTAAGGGGGGCAGGCGGGGAGCTGTTTTTT.

The rearrangement links TRBV30 to TRBJ2-1, with 11 nucleotides matching TRBD2. The ends lost 1 base at V and 0 bases at J; junction bases unmatched: 5. CDR3 size: 17 residues. Germline CDR1 reads GTSNPN; CDR2 reads SVGIG (reference sequence). CDR3 sequence reads: CAWSAGLAGSSYNEQFF. Written as DNA, the CDR3 is TGTGCCTGGAGTGCTGGACTAGCGGGTTCCTCCTACAATGAGCAGTTCTTC.

The rearrangement joins TRBV5-1 to TRBJ2-7; no clear D gene. Germline-derived CDR1 and CDR2 are SGHRS and YFSETQ. The CDR3 totals 14 residues. V dropped 1 base and J dropped 3 bases, with 11 bases sitting between them. CDR3 in amino acids: CASSLLGRNYEQYF. In DNA, the CDR3 is TGCGCCAGCAGCTTGTTGGGCAGAAACTACGAGCAGTACTTC. The complete variable domain, with remaining parts taken from reference TRBV5-1 and TRBJ2-7, reads KAGVTQTPRYLIKTRGQQVTLSCSPISGHRSVSWYQQTPGQGLQFLFEYFSETQRNKGNFPGRFSGRQFSNSRSEMNVSTLELGDSALYLCASSLLGRNYEQYFGPGTRLTVT.

V and J are TRBV29-1 and TRBJ1-2; a possible D gene is TRBD1 (5 bases). CDR1 is SQVTM, CDR2 ANQGSEA, per germline. The CDR3 runs to 13 residues. V shed 3 bases and J shed 3 bases, with 11 bases lying between them. DNA for the CDR3: TGCAGCGTTGAGACCACGGGGCACTATGGCTACACCTTC. It specifies CSVETTGHYGYTF. The full variable domain, rest sourced from reference TRBV29-1 and TRBJ1-2, is SAVISQKPSRDICQRGTSLTIQCQVDSQVTMMFWYRQQPGQSLTLIATANQGSEATYESGFVIDKFPISRPNLTFSTLTVSNMSPEDSSIYLCSVETTGHYGYTFGSGTRLTVV.

Comment on this clone: Different DNA sequences within this sample yield the same CDR3. V and J are TRBV7-9 and TRBJ1-5; unclear D gene. V lost 1 base to trimming and J lost 7 bases, with 5 bases between them. The CDR3 runs to 12 residues. Germline V gives CDR1 SEHNR, CDR2 FQNEAQ (reference sequence). CDR3 DNA: TGTGCCAGCAGCTTAGAGACACAGCCCCAGCATTTT. It encodes CASSLETQPQHF.

This chain connects TRBV25-1 to TRBJ1-3; no firm D call. CDR3 length: 14 amino acids. Trimming removed 4 bases at V and 2 bases at J, with 9 bases between. Germline-derived CDR1 and CDR2 are MGHDK and SYGVNS. CDR3 sequence (DNA): TGTGCCAGCAGTGGAGGGCCTACTGGAAACACCATATATTTT. This sequence encodes CASSGGPTGNTIYF.

This chain uses TRBV5-1 with TRBJ2-1, with a tentative D call TRBD2 (5 bases). The ends were cut back, 0 bases at V and 2 bases at J, with 9 bases in the middle. The CDR3 totals 15 residues. The germline CDR1 and CDR2 sequences are SGHRS and YFSETQ. The CDR3: CASSLDGETYNEQFF. CDR3 nucleotides: TGCGCCAGCAGCTTGGACGGGGAAACCTACAATGAGCAGTTCTTC.

V is TRBV5-1 and J is TRBJ1-1; D gene unclear. CDR1 and CDR2 from the germline V gene are SGHRS and YFSETQ. This CDR3 is 13 amino acids long. V was clipped by 7 bases and J by 3 bases, with 13 bases between them. DNA for the CDR3: TGCGCCAGCTCGGTCCTCCGGGACACTGAAGCTTTCTTT. Its protein is CASSVLRDTEAFF.

The rearrangement uses TRBV29-1 and TRBJ1-1; possibly TRBD1 for D (6 bases). The germline V and J ends were trimmed by 6 bases and 0 bases, with 14 bases remaining between them. The CDR3 is made up of 14 amino acids. Germline-derived CDR1 and CDR2 are SQVTM and ANQGSEA. Written as DNA, the CDR3 is TGCAGCGTCCACAGGGACGGCATGAACACTGAAGCTTTCTTT. Translated, it gives CSVHRDGMNTEAFF.

To note about this clone: Additional DNA sequences in this sample encode the identical CDR3. This chain joins TRBV4-1 and TRBJ1-4, with 7 nucleotides matching TRBD1. CDR3 length: 13 residues. V was pared by 1 base and J by 8 bases, with 1 base of the junction left unmatched. Germline CDR1 and CDR2: MGHRA and YSYEKL. The CDR3 DNA follows: TGCGCCAGCAGCCAAGGGACAGGCGAAAAACTGTTTTTT. Protein product: CASSQGTGEKLFF.

The V call is TRBV7-4, the J call TRBJ1-1; the D is unclear. This CDR3 has 15 residues. The V end was cut by 6 bases, the J end by 0 bases, with 14 bases between. Germline V lookup: CDR1 SGHVT, CDR2 SQSDAQ. CDR3 DNA: TGTGCCAGCAGAGGTGGAGGGAAGATGAACACTGAAGCTTTCTTT. Its protein product is CASRGGGKMNTEAFF.